The 18 T cell receptor beta chains presented below share a single source sample, sequenced in a study of CD8 T cell repertoires and HIV-1 epitope variants. The data were produced by immunoSEQ multiplex PCR, yet TCRdb's version contains in-frame clones alone and is incomplete. This sample has 80,000 to 95,000 clones, with roughly four fifths found just once. The sample comprised uncultured baseline CD8+ T cells from peripheral blood mononuclear cells (PBMCs). The receptor source for this set is a male donor with HIV.

The chain joins TRBV9 to TRBJ2-1, with unresolved D. CDR1 and CDR2 (germline): SGDLS, YYNGEE. Trimming removed 0 bases at V and 3 bases at J, with 10 bases between. This CDR3 is built from 15 residues. CDR3: CASSVDTGLYNEQFF. The CDR3 bases are TGTGCCAGCAGCGTAGATACTGGTCTCTACAATGAGCAGTTCTTC.

V usage is TRBV7-8 and J usage is TRBJ1-6; 9 positions agree with TRBD1. The CDR3 is 15 amino acids. V lost 5 bases and J lost 9; bases outside the gene matches: 8. CDR1 SGHVS and CDR2 FQNEAQ come from the germline V gene. The CDR3 is CASSPGQGLRSPLHF. In DNA form, the CDR3 reads TGTGCCAGCAGCCCAGGACAGGGGCTTCGTTCACCCCTCCACTTT.

This clone was recorded only once. The V and J genes are TRBV4-2 and TRBJ2-5; 9 bases map to TRBD2. Germline values: CDR1 LGHNA, CDR2 YNFKEQ. V lost 2 bases, J lost 3 bases, and 4 bases stayed unmatched. CDR3 length equals 15 residues. Written as DNA, the CDR3 is TGTGCCAGCAGCCAAAATCCTAGCGGGGAAGAGACCCAGTACTTC. This encodes CASSQNPSGEETQYF.

This clone turned up a few times. The chain joins TRBV6-5 to TRBJ2-2; no reliable D call. Deletions cut 5 bases from V and 6 bases from J, with 16 bases between. The CDR3 contains 15 residues. Germline V gene data show CDR1 as MNHEY and CDR2 as SVGAGI. The CDR3 DNA is TGTGCCAGCAGTCCTACTGACCGGACCGCCGGGGAGCTGTTTTTT. Encoded protein: CASSPTDRTAGELFF.

This clone has just a few counts. The chain links TRBV19 to TRBJ1-3; the D gene is possibly TRBD1 (6 bases). The CDR3 has 14 amino acids. Trimming stripped 5 bases from V and 2 bases from J, with 10 bases between. The germline gives CDR1 LNHDA, CDR2 SQIVND (reference sequence). Here the CDR3 reads CASSLTGAGNTIYF. In nucleotides, the CDR3 is TGTGCCAGTAGTCTGACAGGTGCTGGAAACACCATATATTTT.

The chain joins TRBV7-9 to TRBJ2-7, with D hard to call. CDR3 length equals 10 residues. Trimming cost V 8 bases and J 3 bases, with 5 bases left between them. Germline CDR1 reads SEHNR; CDR2 reads FQNEAQ (reference sequence). Here the CDR3 reads CASGIYEQYF. The CDR3 nucleotides are TGTGCCAGCGGGATCTACGAGCAGTACTTC. The whole variable domain, remainder taken from reference TRBV7-9 and TRBJ2-7, is DTGVSQNPRHKITKRGQNVTFRCDPISEHNRLYWYRQTLGQGPEFLTYFQNEAQLEKSRLLSDRFSAERPKGSFSTLEIQRTEQGDSAMYLCASGIYEQYFGPGTRLTVT.

This clone was seen just once. J is TRBJ1-2 and V is TRBV15, with 12 bases that match TRBD1. Trimming cost V 5 bases and J 4 bases; bases outside gene matches: 5. The CDR3 is 15 residues long. The germline V gene has CDR1 LNHNV and CDR2 YYDKDF (reference sequence). The DNA for the CDR3 is TGTGCCACCAGCTTCGGGACAGGGGGCTTCTATGGCTACACCTTC. This translates into CATSFGTGGFYGYTF.

V gene TRBV5-1 combines with J gene TRBJ2-7; D perhaps matches TRBD2 (5 bases). This CDR3 contains 12 residues. Germline loops: CDR1 SGHRS, CDR2 YFSETQ. V dropped 4 bases and J dropped 0 bases, with 5 bases sitting between them. DNA of the CDR3: TGCGCCAGCAGCGGGAGCTCCTACGAGCAGTACTTC. Translated: CASSGSSYEQYF.

The chain employs TRBV28 and TRBJ2-1; TRBD2 matches 8 bases. Trimming removed 7 bases from V and 5 bases from J; junction bases left unmatched: 4. Germline loops: CDR1 MDHEN, CDR2 SYDVKM. The CDR3 is 13 residues long. Written as DNA, the CDR3 is TGTGCCAGCACGGCGGGAGGAGACAATGAGCAGTTCTTC. Encoded protein: CASTAGGDNEQFF.

The CDR3 DNA sequence: TGTGCCAGCAGTGAAGGGAGGGGAGACATCTTATACGAGCAGTACTTC. It encodes CASSEGRGDILYEQYF. The chain is built from TRBV6-1 and TRBJ2-7; TRBD2 is a possible D gene (6 bases). The V and J ends lost 1 base and 4 bases respectively, with 17 bases between them. The CDR3 contains 16 residues. CDR1 and CDR2 (germline): MNHNS, SASEGT.

The rearrangement joins TRBV5-4 to TRBJ1-2; 9 bases are shared with TRBD1. V shed 4 bases, J shed 5 bases, and the junction held 3 bases outside the gene matches. The CDR3 has 13 amino acids. Per germline, CDR1 SGHNT and CDR2 YYREEE (reference sequence). The DNA for the CDR3 is TGTGCCAGCAGCCCAGACAGGGGGTATGGCTACACCTTC. It encodes CASSPDRGYGYTF.

This rearrangement joins TRBV18 to TRBJ2-3; D is unresolved. V shed 2 bases and J shed 4 bases, with 7 bases lying between them. The CDR3 is 13 amino acids. The germline gives CDR1 KGHSH, CDR2 LQKENI. CDR3 in amino acids: CASSPEMADTQYF. The CDR3, as DNA: TGTGCCAGCTCACCAGAGATGGCAGATACGCAGTATTTT.

V and J are TRBV5-6 and TRBJ2-5; tentative D call: TRBD2 (6 bases). Judging by the DNA end, TRBJ2-7 fits better; the J call may be wrong. This CDR3 is 13 amino acids long. Germline CDR1 and CDR2: SGHDT and YYEEEE. The CDR3 nucleotides are TGTGCCAGCAGCTTATGGGGGGCCTACGAGCAGTACTTC. Amino acids: CASSLWGAYEQYF.

This rearrangement joins TRBV7-2 to TRBJ2-3, with 14 bases fitting TRBD2. The length of the CDR3 is 18 residues. Germline V lookup: CDR1 SGHTA, CDR2 FQGNSA. After removal of 0 bases from V and 0 bases from J, the junction contained 2 bases not matched to a gene. CDR3 sequence: CASSLATSGGASTDTQYF. In DNA, the CDR3 is TGTGCCAGCAGCTTAGCGACTAGCGGGGGGGCTAGCACAGATACGCAGTATTTT.

The rearrangement uses TRBV29-1 and TRBJ2-6, with a possible D match to TRBD2 (6 bases). CDR3 size: 15 residues. V shed 2 bases and J shed 3 bases, with 11 bases lying between them. CDR1 is SQVTM and CDR2 is ANQGSEA in the germline V gene. The CDR3 DNA reads TGCAGCGTTGAAATGGGCGGGGATGGGGCCAACGTCCTGACTTTC. The encoded protein is CSVEMGGDGANVLTF.

This clone has only a few counts. The rearrangement uses TRBV25-1 and TRBJ2-1, with TRBD1 identical over 9 bases. The CDR3 has 16 residues. Germline assignment: CDR1 MGHDK and CDR2 SYGVNS. With 4 bases clipped from V and 9 bases from J, the junction kept 13 bases outside the gene matches. CDR3 coding DNA: TGTGCCAGCAGTGCTACAGGGGGCGCGGTTAAGTCTGAGCAGTTCTTC. Its translation is CASSATGGAVKSEQFF.

V usage is TRBV18 and J usage is TRBJ1-5, with 8 bases that match TRBD1. With 5 bases clipped from V and 3 bases from J, the junction kept 3 bases outside the gene matches. The CDR3 consists of 14 residues. Germline CDR1 and CDR2: KGHSH and LQKENI. CDR3 sequence reads: CASSGQGSNQPQHF. In DNA form, the CDR3 reads TGTGCCAGCTCAGGACAGGGATCCAATCAGCCCCAGCATTTT. The full variable domain, completed using reference TRBV18 and TRBJ1-5, is NAGVMQNPRHLVRRRGQEARLRCSPMKGHSHVYWYRQLPEEGLKFMVYLQKENIIDESGMPKERFSAEFPKEGPSILRIQQVVRGDSAAYFCASSGQGSNQPQHFGDGTRLSIL.

The chain uses TRBV7-9 and TRBJ1-6; unclear D gene. CDR1 is SEHNR and CDR2 is FQNEAQ in the germline V gene (reference sequence). The germline V and J ends were trimmed by 5 bases and 8 bases, with 10 bases remaining between them. The CDR3 consists of 13 residues. CDR3 residues: CASSPRADSPLHF. DNA of the CDR3: TGTGCCAGCAGCCCAAGGGCGGATTCACCCCTCCACTTT.